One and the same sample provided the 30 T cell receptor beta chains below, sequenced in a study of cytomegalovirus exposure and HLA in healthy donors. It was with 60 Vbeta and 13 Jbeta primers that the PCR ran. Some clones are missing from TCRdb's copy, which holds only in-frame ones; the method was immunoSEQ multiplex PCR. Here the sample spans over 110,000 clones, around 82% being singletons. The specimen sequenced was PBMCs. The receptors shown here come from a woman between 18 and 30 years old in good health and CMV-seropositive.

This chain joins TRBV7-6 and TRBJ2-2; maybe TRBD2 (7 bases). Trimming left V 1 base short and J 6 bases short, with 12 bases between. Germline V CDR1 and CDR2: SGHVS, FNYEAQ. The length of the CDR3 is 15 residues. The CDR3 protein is CASSLEGGYAGELFF. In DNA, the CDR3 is TGTGCCAGCAGCTTAGAGGGGGGGTACGCCGGGGAGCTGTTTTTT.

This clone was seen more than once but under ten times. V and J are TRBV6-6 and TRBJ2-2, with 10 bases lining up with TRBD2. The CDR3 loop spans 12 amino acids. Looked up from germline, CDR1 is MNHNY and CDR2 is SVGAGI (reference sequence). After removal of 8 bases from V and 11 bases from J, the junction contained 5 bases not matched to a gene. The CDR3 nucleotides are TGTGCCAGCGGTATAGCGGGGGGAGAGCTGTTTTTT. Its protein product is CASGIAGGELFF.

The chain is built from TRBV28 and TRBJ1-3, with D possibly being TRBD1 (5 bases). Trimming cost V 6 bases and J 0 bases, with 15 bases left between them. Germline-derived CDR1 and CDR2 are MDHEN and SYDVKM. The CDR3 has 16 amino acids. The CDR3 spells CASSTSGGGSGNTIYF. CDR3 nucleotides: TGTGCCAGCAGCACCTCCGGGGGGGGCTCTGGAAACACCATATATTTT.

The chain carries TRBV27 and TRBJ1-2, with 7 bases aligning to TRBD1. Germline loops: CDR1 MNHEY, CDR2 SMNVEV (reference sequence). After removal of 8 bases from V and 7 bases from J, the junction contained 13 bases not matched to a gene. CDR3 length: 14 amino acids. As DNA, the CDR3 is TGTGCCAGCGGTATCCGGGACAGTAGTTTTGGCTACACCTTC. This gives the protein CASGIRDSSFGYTF.

CDR3: CSVETANYGYTF. CDR3 nucleotides: TGCAGCGTTGAAACAGCTAACTATGGCTACACCTTC. The chain recombines TRBV29-1 with TRBJ1-2; D remains unclear. With 2 bases removed from V and 0 bases from J, the gap between germline ends came to 4 bases. The CDR3 runs to 12 residues. The germline CDR1 and CDR2 sequences are SQVTM and ANQGSEA.

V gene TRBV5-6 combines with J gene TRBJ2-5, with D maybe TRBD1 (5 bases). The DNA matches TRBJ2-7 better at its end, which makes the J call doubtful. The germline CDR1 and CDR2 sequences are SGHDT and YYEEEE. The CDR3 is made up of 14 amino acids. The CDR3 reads CASSYGINRHEQYF. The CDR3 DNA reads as TGTGCCAGCAGCTACGGAATTAACAGGCACGAGCAGTACTTC.

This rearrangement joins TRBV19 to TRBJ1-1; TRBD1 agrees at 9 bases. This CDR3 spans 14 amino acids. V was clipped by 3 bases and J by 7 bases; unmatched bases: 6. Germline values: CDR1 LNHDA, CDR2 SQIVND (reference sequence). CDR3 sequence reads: CASSIGTGMDEAFF. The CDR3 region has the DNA TGTGCCAGTAGTATCGGGACAGGGATGGATGAAGCTTTCTTT.

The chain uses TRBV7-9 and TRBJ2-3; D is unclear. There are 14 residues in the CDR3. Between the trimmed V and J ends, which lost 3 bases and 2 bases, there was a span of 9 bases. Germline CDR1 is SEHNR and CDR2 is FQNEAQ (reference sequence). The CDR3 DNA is TGTGCCAGCAGCTTCCAGTATCCCACAGATACGCAGTATTTT. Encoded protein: CASSFQYPTDTQYF. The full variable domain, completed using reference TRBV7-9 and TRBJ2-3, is DTGVSQNPRHKITKRGQNVTFRCDPISEHNRLYWYRQTLGQGPEFLTYFQNEAQLEKSRLLSDRFSAERPKGSFSTLEIQRTEQGDSAMYLCASSFQYPTDTQYFGPGTRLTVL.

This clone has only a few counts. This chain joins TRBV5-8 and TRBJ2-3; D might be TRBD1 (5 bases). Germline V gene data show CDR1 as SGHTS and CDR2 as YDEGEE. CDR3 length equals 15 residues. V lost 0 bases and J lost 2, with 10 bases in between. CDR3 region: CASSLGGRDTDTQYF. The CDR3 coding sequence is TGTGCCAGCAGCTTGGGGGGCCGTGACACAGATACGCAGTATTTT.

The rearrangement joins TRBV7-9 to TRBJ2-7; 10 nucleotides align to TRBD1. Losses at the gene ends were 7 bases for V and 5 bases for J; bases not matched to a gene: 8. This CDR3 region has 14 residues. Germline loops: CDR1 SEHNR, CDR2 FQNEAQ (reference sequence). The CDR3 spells CASIPGQGFHEQYF. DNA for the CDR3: TGTGCCAGCATACCGGGACAGGGGTTCCACGAGCAGTACTTC.

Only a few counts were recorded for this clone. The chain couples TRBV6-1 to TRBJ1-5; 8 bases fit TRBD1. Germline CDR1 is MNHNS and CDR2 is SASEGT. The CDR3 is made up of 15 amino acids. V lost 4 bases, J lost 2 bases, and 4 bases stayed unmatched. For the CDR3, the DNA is TGTGCCAGCAGTGGCCAACAGGGGGGCAATCAGCCCCAGCATTTT. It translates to CASSGQQGGNQPQHF.

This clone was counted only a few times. The chain's CDR3 is CASSLKVRAAFF. The CDR3 nucleotides read TGTGCCAGCAGTTTAAAGGTCAGGGCCGCTTTCTTT. The gene calls are TRBV28 and TRBJ1-1; possible D gene TRBD1, 5 bases. Trimming pared 2 bases from V and 11 bases from J, leaving 12 bases between. From germline, CDR1 is MDHEN and CDR2 SYDVKM. The CDR3 has 12 residues.

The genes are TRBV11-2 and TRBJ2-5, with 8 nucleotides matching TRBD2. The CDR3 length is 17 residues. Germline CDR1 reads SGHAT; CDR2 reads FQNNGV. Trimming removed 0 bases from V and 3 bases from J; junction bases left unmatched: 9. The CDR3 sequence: CASSLDFRGGGKETQYF. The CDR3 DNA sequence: TGTGCCAGCAGCTTAGATTTTCGGGGGGGCGGGAAAGAGACCCAGTACTTC.

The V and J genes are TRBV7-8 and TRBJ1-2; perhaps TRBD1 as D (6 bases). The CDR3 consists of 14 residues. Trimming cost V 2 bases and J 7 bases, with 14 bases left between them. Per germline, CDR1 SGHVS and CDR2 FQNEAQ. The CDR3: CASSLINRDTGYTF. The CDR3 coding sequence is TGTGCCAGCAGCTTAATCAACAGGGATACTGGCTACACCTTC.

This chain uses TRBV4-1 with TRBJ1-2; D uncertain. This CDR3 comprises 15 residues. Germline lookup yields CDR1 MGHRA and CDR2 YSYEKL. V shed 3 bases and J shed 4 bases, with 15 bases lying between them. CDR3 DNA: TGCGCCAGCAGCCACGATCCGGGGTCGGTCTATGGCTACACCTTC. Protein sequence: CASSHDPGSVYGYTF.

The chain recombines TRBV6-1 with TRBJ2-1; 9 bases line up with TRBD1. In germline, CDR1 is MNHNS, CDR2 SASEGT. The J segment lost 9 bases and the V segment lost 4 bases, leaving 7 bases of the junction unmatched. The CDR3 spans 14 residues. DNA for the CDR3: TGTGCCAGCAGTGGGACAGGGGTCTTCAGTGAGCAGTTCTTC. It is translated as CASSGTGVFSEQFF.

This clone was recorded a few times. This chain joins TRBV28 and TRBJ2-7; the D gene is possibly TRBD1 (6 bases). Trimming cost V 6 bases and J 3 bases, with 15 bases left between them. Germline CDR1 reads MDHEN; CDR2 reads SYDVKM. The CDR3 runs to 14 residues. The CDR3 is CASRRMDSLYEQYF. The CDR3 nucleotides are TGTGCCAGCAGGCGCATGGACAGCCTCTACGAGCAGTACTTC.

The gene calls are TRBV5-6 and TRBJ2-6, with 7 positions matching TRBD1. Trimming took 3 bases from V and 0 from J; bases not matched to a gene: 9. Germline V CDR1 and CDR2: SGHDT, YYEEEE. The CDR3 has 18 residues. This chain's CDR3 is CASSSPGQRTSGANVLTF. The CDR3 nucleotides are TGTGCCAGCAGCTCACCGGGACAGAGGACCTCTGGGGCCAACGTCCTGACTTTC. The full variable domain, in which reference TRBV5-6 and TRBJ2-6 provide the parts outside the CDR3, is DAGVTQSPTHLIKTRGQQVTLRCSPKSGHDTVSWYQQALGQGPQFIFQYYEEEERQRGNFPDRFSGHQFPNYSSELNVNALLLGDSALYLCASSSPGQRTSGANVLTFGAGSRLTVL.

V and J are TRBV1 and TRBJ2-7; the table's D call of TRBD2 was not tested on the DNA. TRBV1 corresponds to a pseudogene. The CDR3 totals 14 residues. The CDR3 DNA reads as TGCACCAGCAGCCAACGCGGGGGGTCCTACGAGCAGTACTTC. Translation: CTSSQRGGSYEQYF.

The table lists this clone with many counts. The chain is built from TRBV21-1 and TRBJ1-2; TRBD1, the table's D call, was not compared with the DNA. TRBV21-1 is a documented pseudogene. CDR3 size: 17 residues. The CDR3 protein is CASSNENTRGRSYGYTF. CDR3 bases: TGTGCCAGCAGCAACGAAAATACCAGGGGGCGCAGCTATGGCTACACCTTC.

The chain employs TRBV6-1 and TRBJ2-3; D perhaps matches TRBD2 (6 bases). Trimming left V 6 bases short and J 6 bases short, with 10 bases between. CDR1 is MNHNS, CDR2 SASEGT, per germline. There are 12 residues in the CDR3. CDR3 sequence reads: CASRGTRDTQYF. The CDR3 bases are TGTGCCAGCAGGGGGACTCGGGATACGCAGTATTTT.

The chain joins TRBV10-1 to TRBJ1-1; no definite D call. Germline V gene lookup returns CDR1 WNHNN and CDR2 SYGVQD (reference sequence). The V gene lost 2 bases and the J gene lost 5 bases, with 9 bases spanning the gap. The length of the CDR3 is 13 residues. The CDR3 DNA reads TGCGCCAGCAGTGAGGGCCTGAGGACTGAAGCTTTCTTT. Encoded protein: CASSEGLRTEAFF.

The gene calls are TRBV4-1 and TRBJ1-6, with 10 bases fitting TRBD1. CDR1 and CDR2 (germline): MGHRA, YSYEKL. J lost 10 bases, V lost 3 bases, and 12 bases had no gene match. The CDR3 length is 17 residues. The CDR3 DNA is TGCGCCAGCAGCCAGTTTGCTCGGACAGGGGGAGGCTCACCCCTCCACTTT. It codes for CASSQFARTGGGSPLHF.

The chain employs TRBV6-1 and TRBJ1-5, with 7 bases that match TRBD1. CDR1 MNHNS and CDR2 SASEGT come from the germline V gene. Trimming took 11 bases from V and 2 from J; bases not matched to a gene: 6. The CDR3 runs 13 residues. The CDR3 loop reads CACSDRGNQPQHF. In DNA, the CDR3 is TGTGCCTGCTCCGACAGGGGCAATCAGCCCCAGCATTTT.

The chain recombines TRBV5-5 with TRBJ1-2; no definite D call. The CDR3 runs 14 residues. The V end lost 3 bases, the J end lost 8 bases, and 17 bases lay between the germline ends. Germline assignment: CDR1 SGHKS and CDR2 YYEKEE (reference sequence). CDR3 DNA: TGTGCCAGCAGCTCCTCCAGTGGCTCTTGGGGCTACACCTTC. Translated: CASSSSSGSWGYTF.

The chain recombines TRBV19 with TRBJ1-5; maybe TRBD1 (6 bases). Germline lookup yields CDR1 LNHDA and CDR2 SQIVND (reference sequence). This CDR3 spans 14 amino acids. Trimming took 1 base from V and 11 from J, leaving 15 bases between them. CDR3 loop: CASSIGTVFRAQHF. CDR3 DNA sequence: TGTGCCAGTAGTATAGGGACAGTTTTTAGGGCCCAGCATTTT.

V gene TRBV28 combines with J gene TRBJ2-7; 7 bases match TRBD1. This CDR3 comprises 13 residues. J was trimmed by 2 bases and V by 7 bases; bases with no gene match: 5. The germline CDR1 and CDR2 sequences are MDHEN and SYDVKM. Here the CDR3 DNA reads TGTGCCAGCACCGGACAGGACACCTACGAGCAGTACTTC. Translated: CASTGQDTYEQYF.

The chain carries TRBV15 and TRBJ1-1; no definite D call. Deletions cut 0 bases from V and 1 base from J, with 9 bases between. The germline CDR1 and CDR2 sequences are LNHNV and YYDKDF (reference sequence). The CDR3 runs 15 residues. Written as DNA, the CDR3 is TGTGCCACCAGCAGAGACTTTGGGCCGAACACTGAAGCTTTCTTT. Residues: CATSRDFGPNTEAFF.

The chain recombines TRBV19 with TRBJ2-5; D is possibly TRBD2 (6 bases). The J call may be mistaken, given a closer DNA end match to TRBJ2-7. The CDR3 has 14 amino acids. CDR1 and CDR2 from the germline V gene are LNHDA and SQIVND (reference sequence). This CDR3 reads CASSTGDGSYEQYF. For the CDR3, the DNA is TGTGCCAGTAGTACGGGGGATGGCTCCTACGAGCAGTACTTC.

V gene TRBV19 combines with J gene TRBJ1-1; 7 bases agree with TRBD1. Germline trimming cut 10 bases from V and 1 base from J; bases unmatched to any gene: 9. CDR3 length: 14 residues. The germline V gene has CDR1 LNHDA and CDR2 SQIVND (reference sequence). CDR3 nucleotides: TGTGCCACCCGACAGGGAGCGGGGAACACTGAAGCTTTCTTT. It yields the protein CATRQGAGNTEAFF.